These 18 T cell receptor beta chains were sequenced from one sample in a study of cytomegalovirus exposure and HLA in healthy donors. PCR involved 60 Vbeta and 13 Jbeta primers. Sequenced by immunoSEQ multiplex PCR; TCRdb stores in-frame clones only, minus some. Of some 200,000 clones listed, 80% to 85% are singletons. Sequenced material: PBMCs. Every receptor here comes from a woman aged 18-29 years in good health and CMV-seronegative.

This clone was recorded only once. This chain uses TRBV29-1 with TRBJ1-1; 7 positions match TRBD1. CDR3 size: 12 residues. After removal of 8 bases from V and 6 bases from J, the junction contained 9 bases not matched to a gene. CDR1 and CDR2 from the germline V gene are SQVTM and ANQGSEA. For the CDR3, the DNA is TGCAGCATTCGACAGGGAGGCGCTGAAGCTTTCTTT. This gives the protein CSIRQGGAEAFF.

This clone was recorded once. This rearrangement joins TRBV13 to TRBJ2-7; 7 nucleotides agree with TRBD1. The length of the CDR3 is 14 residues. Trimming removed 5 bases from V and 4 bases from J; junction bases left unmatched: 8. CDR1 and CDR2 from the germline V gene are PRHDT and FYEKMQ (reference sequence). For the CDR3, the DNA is TGTGCCAGCAGCCCCCGTAGACAGGGTTACGAGCAGTACTTC. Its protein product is CASSPRRQGYEQYF.

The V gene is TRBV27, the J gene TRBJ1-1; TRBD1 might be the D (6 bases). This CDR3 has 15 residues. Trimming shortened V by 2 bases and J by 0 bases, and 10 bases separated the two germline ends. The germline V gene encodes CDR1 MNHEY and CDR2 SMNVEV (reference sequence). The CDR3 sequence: CASSLPGQMNTEAFF. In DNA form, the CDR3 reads TGTGCCAGCAGTTTACCTGGACAGATGAACACTGAAGCTTTCTTT.

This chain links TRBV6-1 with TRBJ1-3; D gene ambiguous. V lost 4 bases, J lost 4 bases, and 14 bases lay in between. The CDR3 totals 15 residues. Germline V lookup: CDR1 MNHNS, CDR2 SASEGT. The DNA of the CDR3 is TGTGCCAGCAGTGGCCTGTCCCGGTCCGGAAACACCATATATTTT. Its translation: CASSGLSRSGNTIYF.

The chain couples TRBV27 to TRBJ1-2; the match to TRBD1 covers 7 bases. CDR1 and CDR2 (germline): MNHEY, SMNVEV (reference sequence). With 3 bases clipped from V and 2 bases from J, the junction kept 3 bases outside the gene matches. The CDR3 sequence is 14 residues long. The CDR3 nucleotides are TGTGCCAGCAGTTTCGGGGGACAGAACTATGGCTACACCTTC. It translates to CASSFGGQNYGYTF.

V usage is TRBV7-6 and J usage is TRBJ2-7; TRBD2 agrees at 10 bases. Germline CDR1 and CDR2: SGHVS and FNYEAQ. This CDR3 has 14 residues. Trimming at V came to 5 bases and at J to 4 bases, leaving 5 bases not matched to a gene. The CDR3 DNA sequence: TGTGCCAGCAGCGACAAACTAGCGGGATACGAGCAGTACTTC. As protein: CASSDKLAGYEQYF.

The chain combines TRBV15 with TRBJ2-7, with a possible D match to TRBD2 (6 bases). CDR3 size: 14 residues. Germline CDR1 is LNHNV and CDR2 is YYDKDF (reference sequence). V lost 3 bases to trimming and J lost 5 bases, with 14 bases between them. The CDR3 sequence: CATSSSGRRDEQYF. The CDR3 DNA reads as TGTGCCACCAGCAGCTCCGGACGGAGGGACGAGCAGTACTTC.

The CDR3 is CASTDTGGYGEKLFF. The CDR3 DNA sequence: TGTGCCAGCACCGACACAGGGGGCTATGGTGAAAAACTGTTTTTT. The rearrangement links TRBV7-6 to TRBJ1-4; TRBD1 matches at 9 bases. V lost 7 bases and J lost 7; bases outside the gene matches: 10. The CDR3 consists of 15 residues. In germline, CDR1 is SGHVS, CDR2 FNYEAQ. Using reference TRBV7-6 and TRBJ1-4 for the parts outside the CDR3, the full variable domain is GAGVSQSPRYKVTKRGQDVALRCDPISGHVSLYWYRQALGQGPEFLTYFNYEAQQDKSGLPNDRFSAERPEGSISTLTIQRTEQRDSAMYRCASTDTGGYGEKLFFGSGTQLSVL.

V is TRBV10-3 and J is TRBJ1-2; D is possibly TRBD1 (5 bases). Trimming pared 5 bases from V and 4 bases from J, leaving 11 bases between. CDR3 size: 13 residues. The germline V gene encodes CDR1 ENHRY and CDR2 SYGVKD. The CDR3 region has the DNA TGTGCCATCAGTCAGGGTTTTGGCTATGGCTACACCTTC. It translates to CAISQGFGYGYTF.

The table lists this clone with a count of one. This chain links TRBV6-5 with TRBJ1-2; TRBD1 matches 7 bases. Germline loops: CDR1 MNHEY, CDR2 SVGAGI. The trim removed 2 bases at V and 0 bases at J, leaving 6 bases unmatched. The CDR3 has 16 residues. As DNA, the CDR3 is TGTGCCAGCAGTTACAAAAGGACAGGCCCTAACTATGGCTACACCTTC. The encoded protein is CASSYKRTGPNYGYTF.

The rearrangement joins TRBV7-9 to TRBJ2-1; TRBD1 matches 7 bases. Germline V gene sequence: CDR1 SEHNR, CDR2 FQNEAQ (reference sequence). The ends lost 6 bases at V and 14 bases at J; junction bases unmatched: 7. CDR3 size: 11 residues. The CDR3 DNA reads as TGTGCCAGCAGATCAGGGGGAATGGAGTTCTTC. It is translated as CASRSGGMEFF.

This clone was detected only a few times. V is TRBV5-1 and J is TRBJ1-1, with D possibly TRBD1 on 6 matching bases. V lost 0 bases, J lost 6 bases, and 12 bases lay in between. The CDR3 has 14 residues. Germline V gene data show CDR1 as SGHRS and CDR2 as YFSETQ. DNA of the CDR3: TGCGCCAGCAGCTTGGGCTTTGGGGGCCCTGAAGCTTTCTTT. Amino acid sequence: CASSLGFGGPEAFF.

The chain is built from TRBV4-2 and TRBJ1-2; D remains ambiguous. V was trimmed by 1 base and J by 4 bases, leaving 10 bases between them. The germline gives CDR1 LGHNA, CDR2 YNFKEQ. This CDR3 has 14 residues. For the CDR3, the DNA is TGTGCCAGCAGCCAAGCAACAGAATTCTATGGCTACACCTTC. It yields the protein CASSQATEFYGYTF.

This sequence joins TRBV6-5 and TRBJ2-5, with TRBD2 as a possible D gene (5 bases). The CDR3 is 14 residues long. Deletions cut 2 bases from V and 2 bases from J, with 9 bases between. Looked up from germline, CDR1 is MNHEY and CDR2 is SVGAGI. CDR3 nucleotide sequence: TGTGCCAGCAGTTACACTACTAGGCAAGAGACCCAGTACTTC. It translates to CASSYTTRQETQYF.

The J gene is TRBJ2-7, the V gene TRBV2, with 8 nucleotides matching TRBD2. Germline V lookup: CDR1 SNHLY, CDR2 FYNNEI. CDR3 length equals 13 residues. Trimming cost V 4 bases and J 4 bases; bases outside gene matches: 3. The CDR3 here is CASSAGGGYEQYF. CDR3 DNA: TGTGCCAGCAGTGCCGGCGGGGGGTACGAGCAGTACTTC.

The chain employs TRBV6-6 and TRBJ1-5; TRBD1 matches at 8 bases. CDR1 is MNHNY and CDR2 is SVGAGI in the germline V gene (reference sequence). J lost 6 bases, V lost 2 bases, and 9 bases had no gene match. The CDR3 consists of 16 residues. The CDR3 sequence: CASSYTQGAGSQPQHF. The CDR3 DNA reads TGTGCCAGCAGTTACACTCAGGGGGCTGGGAGTCAGCCCCAGCATTTT.

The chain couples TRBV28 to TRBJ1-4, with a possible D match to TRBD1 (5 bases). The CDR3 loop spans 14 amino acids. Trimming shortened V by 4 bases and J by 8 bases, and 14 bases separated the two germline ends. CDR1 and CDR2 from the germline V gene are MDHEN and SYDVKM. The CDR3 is CASSSRAPQEKLFF. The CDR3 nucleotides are TGTGCCAGCAGTTCCAGGGCACCACAGGAAAAACTGTTTTTT.

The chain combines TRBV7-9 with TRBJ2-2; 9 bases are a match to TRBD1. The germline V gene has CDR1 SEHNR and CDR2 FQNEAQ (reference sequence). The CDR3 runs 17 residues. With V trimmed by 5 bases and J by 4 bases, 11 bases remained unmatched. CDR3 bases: TGTGCCAGCAGCCAAGGACAGGGGATCATATCCACCGGGGAGCTGTTTTTT. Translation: CASSQGQGIISTGELFF.